Below, one TCR beta chain is given with its context. Its matching antigen is unknown. 60 Vbeta and 13 Jbeta primers were used in PCR. In the authors' methods: Unique TCR beta chains totaled about 78 million in a later count, with approximately 10 million of them shared. Generated by immunoSEQ multiplex PCR, the TCRdb table keeps only in-frame clones and is missing some. That table is the source of V, J and clone size, and D and trimming were worked out from the DNA. The sample consists of 100,000 to 150,000 clones, more than 65% of them appearing once. This record comes from a study of cytomegalovirus exposure and HLA in healthy donors. Notes on the study in general: Researchers reported in a later analysis that common viral pathogens appeared linked to several top clusters. Presence/absence analysis assumed near-uniform sequencing depth across donors.

Sequencing was performed on PBMCs. The clonotype was recovered from a woman aged 35 to 49 in good health and CMV-seropositive.

CDR3 amino acids: CASRPWAGQTYEQYF. CDR3 in DNA: TGCGCCAGCAGGCCCTGGGCGGGTCAAACCTACGAGCAGTACTTC. The chain links TRBV10-2 to TRBJ2-7; tentatively, D is TRBD2 (5 bases). The germline V gene encodes CDR1 WSHSY and CDR2 SAAADI. V was pared by 6 bases and J by 2 bases, with 17 bases between. The CDR3 extends over 15 amino acids.